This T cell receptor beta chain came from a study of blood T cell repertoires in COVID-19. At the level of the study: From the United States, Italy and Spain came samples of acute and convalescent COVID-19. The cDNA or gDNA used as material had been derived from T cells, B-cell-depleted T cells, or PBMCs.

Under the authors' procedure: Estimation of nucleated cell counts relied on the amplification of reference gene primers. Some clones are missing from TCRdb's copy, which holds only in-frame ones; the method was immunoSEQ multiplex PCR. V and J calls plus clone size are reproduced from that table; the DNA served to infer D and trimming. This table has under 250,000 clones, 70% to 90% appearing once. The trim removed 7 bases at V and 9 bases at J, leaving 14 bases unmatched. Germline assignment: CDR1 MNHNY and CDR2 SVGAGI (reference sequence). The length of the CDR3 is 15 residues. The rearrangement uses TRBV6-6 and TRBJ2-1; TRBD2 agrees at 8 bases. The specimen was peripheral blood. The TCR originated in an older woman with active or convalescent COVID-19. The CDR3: CASIPGLVPGGEQFF. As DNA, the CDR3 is TGTGCCAGCATTCCGGGACTAGTTCCAGGTGGTGAGCAGTTCTTC.